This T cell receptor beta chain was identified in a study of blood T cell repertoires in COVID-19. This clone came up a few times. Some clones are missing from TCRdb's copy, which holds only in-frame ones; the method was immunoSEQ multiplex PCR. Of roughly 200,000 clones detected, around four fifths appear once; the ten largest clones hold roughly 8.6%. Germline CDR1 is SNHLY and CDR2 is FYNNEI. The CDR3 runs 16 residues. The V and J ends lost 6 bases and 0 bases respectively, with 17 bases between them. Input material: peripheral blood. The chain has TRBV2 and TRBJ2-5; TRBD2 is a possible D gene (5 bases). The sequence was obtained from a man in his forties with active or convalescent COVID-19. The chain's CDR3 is CASSRSVRGDQETQYF. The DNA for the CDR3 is TGTGCCAGCAGCCGCAGTGTTCGGGGAGACCAAGAGACCCAGTACTTC. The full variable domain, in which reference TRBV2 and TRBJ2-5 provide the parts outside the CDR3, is EPEVTQTPSHQVTQMGQEVILRCVPISNHLYFYWYRQILGQKVEFLVSFYNNEISEKSEIFDDQFSVERPDGSNFTLKIRSTKLEDSAMYFCASSRSVRGDQETQYFGPGTRLLVL.